These 8 T cell receptor beta chains originate from one sample sequenced in a study of CD8+CD57+ T cells in acquired aplastic anemia. Both TCR beta VDJ combination and CDR3 sequence profiling were carried out. Genomic DNA was the template for this profiling. TCRdb re-called the reads with MiXCR, one entry per CDR3 protein. The table lists roughly 64,000 distinct CDR3 sequences, over 45% of them singletons. Sequencing was done on a sample of sorted CD4+, CD8+, or CD8+CD57+ T cells (not recorded which) from PBMCs. The origin of the receptors is a human donor in good health, serving as a control.

This clonotype was observed a single time. The rearrangement links TRBV7-9 to TRBJ1-2, with 9 bases identical to TRBD1. CDR3 length: 12 amino acids. J was trimmed by 14 bases and V by 5 bases; bases with no gene match: 9. The germline CDR1 and CDR2 sequences are SEHNR and FQNEAQ (reference sequence). In DNA form, the CDR3 reads TGTGCCAGCAGCCGCACACAGGGGGCAGGTACCTTC. Translating it yields CASSRTQGAGTF.

The V call is TRBV20-1, the J call TRBJ2-1, with D perhaps given as TRBD1 or TRBD2 (5 bases each). From germline, CDR1 is DFQATT and CDR2 SNEGSKA (reference sequence). CDR3 length: 11 residues. The ends were cut back, 5 bases at V and 11 bases at J, with 13 bases in the middle. The CDR3 DNA follows: TGCAGTGCTCCTTTCGGGGCCCAGCAGTTCTTC. Translating it yields CSAPFGAQQFF.

A remark on this clonotype: Being one base from a much bigger clone, this may be a read error. This sequence joins TRBV5-6 and TRBJ2-1; 11 positions agree with TRBD2. The germline V gene has CDR1 SGHDT and CDR2 YYEEEE. This CDR3 has 17 amino acids. The CDR3 DNA is TGTGCCGGCAGCTTGCGCACTAGCGGGAGTTACTACAATGAGCAGTTCTTC. Encoded protein: CAGSLRTSGSYYNEQFF.

The J gene is TRBJ1-6, the V gene TRBV5-6; D may be TRBD1 (6 bases). This CDR3 has 14 amino acids. Germline CDR1 reads SGHDT; CDR2 reads YYEEEE. Deletions cut 0 bases from V and 8 bases from J, with 9 bases between. The CDR3 region has the DNA TGTGCCAGCAGCTTGGGGACAGAATATTCACCCCTCCACTTT. As protein: CASSLGTEYSPLHF.

V usage is TRBV20-1 and J usage is TRBJ2-7; 7 bases are shared with TRBD2. The CDR3 sequence is 15 residues long. V was pared by 0 bases and J by 2 bases, with 7 bases of the junction left unmatched. Germline CDR1 reads DFQATT; CDR2 reads SNEGSKA (reference sequence). The CDR3 DNA reads TGCAGTGCTAGAGATCTAGCGGAGGAACCCTACGAGCAGTACTTC. The encoded protein is CSARDLAEEPYEQYF.

J is TRBJ2-1 and V is TRBV3-1, with 11 bases that match TRBD2. This CDR3 has 15 residues. V gave up 2 bases and J gave up 10 bases; unmatched junction bases: 7. Germline V gene lookup returns CDR1 LGHDT and CDR2 YNNKEL (reference sequence). CDR3 nucleotides: TGTGCCAGCAGCCAAACTAGCGGGAGTAGAGGGGAGCAGTTCTTC. Its translation: CASSQTSGSRGEQFF.

Worth noting for this clonotype: One junction end does not reproduce the germline sequence, and a read error may be involved. V gene TRBV6-5 combines with J gene TRBJ1-6; D unclear. The CDR3 contains 15 residues. In germline, CDR1 is MNHEY, CDR2 SVGAGI. This chain's CDR3 is CVSSSSTGSGSPLHF. CDR3 in DNA: TGTGTCAGCAGTTCATCGACGGGGAGTGGTTCACCCCTCCACTTT.

This chain uses TRBV7-3 with TRBJ1-1, with unresolved D. The germline V and J ends were trimmed by 4 bases and 1 base, with 10 bases remaining between them. Germline CDR1 SGHTA, CDR2 FQGTGA. The CDR3 runs 14 residues. Here the CDR3 DNA reads TGTGCCAGCAGCTCGGACGGCCCGAACACTGAAGCTTTCTTT. Residues: CASSSDGPNTEAFF.